This is a list of T cell receptor beta chains from one sample in a study of cytomegalovirus exposure and HLA in healthy donors. Profiled with immunoSEQ multiplex PCR; TCRdb holds only in-frame clones, not every one. Of 250,000 to 350,000 clones listed, roughly 90% are singletons. The sequencing sample was made of PBMCs. The receptors shown here come from a woman aged 18 to 35 in good health and CMV-seronegative. Both conserved end residues are part of each CDR3. A D gene is named only where the DNA matches it firmly. A clone size is listed for some rows: how often the clone was seen (once, few, many), or a class if it is expanded.

J	V	D	size	CDR3	DNA
TRBJ2-7	TRBV7-6	TRBD1	.	CASSLDADSRGLYEQYF	TGTGCCAGCAGCTTAGACGCAGACTCCAGGGGGCTATACGAGCAGTACTTC
TRBJ2-3	TRBV7-2	.	.	CASSLESRRARPYF	TGTGCCAGCAGCTTAGAAAGCCGACGCGCTAGGCCGTATTTT
TRBJ1-5	TRBV2	TRBD1	.	CASRAGQINQPQHF	TGTGCCAGCAGGGCGGGACAGATTAATCAGCCCCAGCATTTT
TRBJ2-2	TRBV4-2	TRBD2	.	CASSQGPSGGTGELFF	TGTGCCAGCAGCCAAGGCCCTAGCGGGGGAACCGGGGAGCTGTTTTTT
TRBJ2-7	TRBV28	.	.	CASRPGTPYEQYF	TGTGCCAGCAGACCCGGGACTCCCTACGAGCAGTACTTC
TRBJ2-3	TRBV6-4	.	.	CASSDSEGVRDTQYF	TGTGCCAGCAGTGACTCAGAGGGAGTAAGAGATACGCAGTATTTT
TRBJ1-4	TRBV5-1	TRBD1	.	CASSPLTGEEYEKLFF	TGCGCCAGCAGCCCCCTGACAGGGGAGGAGTATGAAAAACTGTTTTTT
TRBJ2-5	TRBV6-5	TRBD1	.	CASSYKGAYQETQYF	TGTGCCAGCAGTTACAAGGGGGCGTACCAAGAGACCCAGTACTTC
TRBJ2-7	TRBV4-1	.	once	CASSQDTAGTSYEQYF	TGCGCCAGCAGCCAAGATACAGCGGGTACCTCCTACGAGCAGTACTTC
TRBJ2-7	TRBV28	TRBD1	.	CASSHYRDSRYEQYF	TGTGCCAGCAGTCACTACCGGGACAGTCGCTACGAGCAGTACTTC
TRBJ2-5	TRBV6-6	.	.	CASSAQGIETQYF	TGTGCCAGCAGTGCCCAGGGGATAGAGACCCAGTACTTC
TRBJ2-3	TRBV10-3	TRBD1	.	CAISEGQGTTDTQYF	TGTGCCATCAGTGAAGGACAGGGGACCACAGATACGCAGTATTTT
TRBJ1-2	TRBV27	.	few	CASSLTPADYYGYTF	TGTGCCAGCAGTTTGACTCCGGCAGACTACTATGGCTACACCTTC
TRBJ1-4	TRBV7-8	.	.	CASSPAQGRREKLFF	TGTGCCAGCAGCCCCGCCCAGGGGAGACGCGAAAAACTGTTTTTT
TRBJ2-2	TRBV2	TRBD1	.	CASIKTGAGELFF	TGTGCCAGCATAAAGACAGGGGCCGGGGAGCTGTTTTTT
TRBJ2-3	TRBV30	TRBD2	few	CAWSVGREPDTQYF	TGTGCCTGGAGTGTAGGGCGGGAGCCAGATACGCAGTATTTT
TRBJ2-3	TRBV5-1	TRBD2	.	CASSPGLAGGPRTDTQYF	TGCGCCAGCAGCCCAGGACTAGCGGGAGGGCCGAGGACAGATACGCAGTATTTT